This T cell receptor (beta chain) was observed in a study of T cell responses to AZD1222 COVID-19 vaccine. About the research overall: Second-dose intervals of approximately 4 or approximately 12 weeks were pooled.

Some clones are missing from TCRdb's copy, which holds only in-frame ones; the method was immunoSEQ multiplex PCR. The data hold roughly 150,000 clones, with about 87% observed a single time. Points from the study as a whole: Close to half of spike-specific TCRs reportedly recognize unmutated variant regions. Spike was spanned by vaccine-associated CD4 TCRs, which were dominant at 160-218 and 743-854. Two doses of AZD1222 preceded a rise in Spike-specific TCR breadth and depth.

To note about this clone: Its antigen is currently unknown.

The V gene end was trimmed by 2 bases and the J gene end by 7 bases; junction bases not matched to a gene: 7. The CDR3 is 14 residues long. The germline CDR1 and CDR2 sequences are MNHEY and SMNVEV (reference sequence). The receptor's source is an adult in good health. The J gene is TRBJ1-2, the V gene TRBV27, with 7 bases fitting TRBD1. Sample: peripheral blood, taken on day 0 of AZD1222 vaccination. CDR3 DNA sequence: TGTGCCAGCAGTTTAAGGGAGGGGGCCAGTGGCTACACCTTC. This gives the protein CASSLREGASGYTF.